This T cell receptor (beta chain) comes out of a study of cytomegalovirus exposure and HLA in healthy donors. To note about this clone: Its specificity is not known.

Findings and caveats of the study: Three chains linked to CMV were shown in vitro to be specific for CMV antigens. The study flagged roughly 150 TCR beta chains as cytomegalovirus-associated.

Clones were read by immunoSEQ multiplex PCR, and TCRdb kept only the in-frame ones, dropping some. The sample lists about 330,000 clones; about nine tenths were seen once. The CDR3 length is 13 residues. The V end lost 1 base, the J end lost 8 bases, and 8 bases lay between the germline ends. The germline V gene has CDR1 MGHDK and CDR2 SYGVNS. The chain carries TRBV25-1 and TRBJ1-4; D is ambiguous. The TCR sequence derives from a woman in her thirties in good health and CMV-seropositive. Sequencing was carried out using PBMCs. In nucleotides, the CDR3 is TGTGCCAGCAGTGAATGGGGTATGGAAAAACTGTTTTTT. It is translated as CASSEWGMEKLFF.